The 5 T cell receptor beta chains listed next were all sequenced from one sample in a study of blood T cell repertoires in COVID-19. Using immunoSEQ multiplex PCR, the repertoire was profiled, and TCRdb retains in-frame clones only, with some absent. The profile shows more than 200,000 clones, about 85% of them singletons. Sequencing was performed on peripheral blood. The receptors derive from a man between 18 and 29 years old with active or convalescent COVID-19.

The chain uses TRBV19 and TRBJ2-7; no reliable D call. The CDR3 sequence is 14 residues long. V was shortened by 5 bases and J by 2 bases, with 13 bases between the two germline ends. Germline V lookup: CDR1 LNHDA, CDR2 SQIVND (reference sequence). CDR3 residues: CASSVTTPTYEQYF. Written as DNA, the CDR3 is TGTGCCAGTAGTGTTACTACTCCCACCTACGAGCAGTACTTC.

The J gene is TRBJ2-1, the V gene TRBV28, with TRBD1 as a possible D gene (6 bases). The CDR3 loop spans 16 amino acids. With 6 bases removed from V and 10 bases from J, the gap between germline ends came to 25 bases. CDR1 is MDHEN and CDR2 is SYDVKM in the germline V gene. The CDR3 DNA is TGTGCCAGCAGCGAATTAAAGGGCGCAGGGGCGGACGAGCAGTTCTTC. Translated, it gives CASSELKGAGADEQFF.

The chain joins TRBV5-1 to TRBJ2-2, with 11 bases that match TRBD1. This CDR3 is 14 amino acids long. From germline, CDR1 is SGHRS and CDR2 YFSETQ. The ends lost 4 bases at V and 6 bases at J; junction bases unmatched: 2. CDR3 DNA sequence: TGCGCCAGCAGCGGACAGGGGGCATCCGGGGAGCTGTTTTTT. Translated: CASSGQGASGELFF.

This chain joins TRBV5-6 and TRBJ2-6; tentative D call: TRBD1 (5 bases). The germline V gene encodes CDR1 SGHDT and CDR2 YYEEEE. With 5 bases removed from V and 4 bases from J, the gap between germline ends came to 13 bases. The CDR3 covers 15 residues. CDR3 nucleotide sequence: TGTGCCAGCAGTAGGGGTGTTCGGGGGGCCAACGTCCTGACTTTC. Its protein is CASSRGVRGANVLTF. Filled out from reference TRBV5-6 and TRBJ2-6, the complete variable domain reads DAGVTQSPTHLIKTRGQQVTLRCSPKSGHDTVSWYQQALGQGPQFIFQYYEEEERQRGNFPDRFSGHQFPNYSSELNVNALLLGDSALYLCASSRGVRGANVLTFGAGSRLTVL.

The chain recombines TRBV15 with TRBJ1-2; D unresolved. CDR3 length equals 17 residues. Trimming shortened V by 1 base and J by 4 bases, and 19 bases separated the two germline ends. CDR1 is LNHNV, CDR2 YYDKDF, per germline (reference sequence). For the CDR3, the DNA is TGTGCCACCAGCAGAGGAGGGCACACAGAACAAAGCTATGGCTACACCTTC. The encoded protein is CATSRGGHTEQSYGYTF.